The 9 T cell receptor beta chains given below trace back to one sample, sequenced in a study of cytomegalovirus exposure and HLA in healthy donors. PCR used 60 Vbeta primers and 13 Jbeta primers. Clones were sequenced by immunoSEQ multiplex PCR, and TCRdb holds only the in-frame ones, with some missing. The table lists around 180,000 clones, just under 85% of them singletons. Sequenced material: PBMCs. The receptor source for this set is a girl aged 5-17 years in good health and CMV-seropositive.

The chain employs TRBV7-9 and TRBJ2-7, with D uncertain. The CDR3 runs to 13 residues. V shed 5 bases and J shed 3 bases, with 11 bases lying between them. Germline CDR1 reads SEHNR; CDR2 reads FQNEAQ (reference sequence). As DNA, the CDR3 is TGTGCCAGCAGCCCTACGACTTACTACGAGCAGTACTTC. Translated, it gives CASSPTTYYEQYF. Full variable domain (remainder filled in from reference TRBV7-9 and TRBJ2-7): DTGVSQNPRHKITKRGQNVTFRCDPISEHNRLYWYRQTLGQGPEFLTYFQNEAQLEKSRLLSDRFSAERPKGSFSTLEIQRTEQGDSAMYLCASSPTTYYEQYFGPGTRLTVT.

The V call is TRBV11-3, the J call TRBJ1-2, with no clear D. Germline CDR1 is SGHNT and CDR2 is YENEEA. The V and J ends lost 2 bases and 0 bases respectively, with 7 bases between them. This CDR3 spans 14 amino acids. The CDR3, as DNA: TGTGCCAGCAGCTTATTTGCGGCTAACTATGGCTACACCTTC. This translates into CASSLFAANYGYTF.

This clone was observed a handful of times. CDR3 sequence reads: CASSQTDSGGYGYTF. CDR3 DNA sequence: TGTGCCAGCAGTCAAACTGACAGTGGTGGCTATGGCTACACCTTC. V and J are TRBV6-4 and TRBJ1-2; D possibly corresponds to TRBD1 (5 bases). The CDR3 contains 15 residues. Trimming removed 5 bases at V and 4 bases at J, with 17 bases between. CDR1 MRHNA and CDR2 SNTAGT come from the germline V gene.

Remarks on this clone: The sample carries other DNA sequences with the same CDR3. V gene TRBV9 combines with J gene TRBJ2-2, with 8 nucleotides matching TRBD1. The CDR3 contains 15 residues. Germline values: CDR1 SGDLS, CDR2 YYNGEE. V was pared by 0 bases and J by 8 bases, with 6 bases of the junction left unmatched. The CDR3 is CASSVDQGARGELFF. CDR3 nucleotide sequence: TGTGCCAGCAGCGTAGACCAGGGGGCTAGGGGGGAGCTGTTTTTT.

Regarding this clone: Sequence at one end of the junction differs from germline and may be a read error. The rearrangement links TRBV7-9 to TRBJ2-7; the D gene is possibly TRBD1 (5 bases). The CDR3 is 16 residues long. Germline V CDR1 and CDR2: SEHNR, FQNEAQ (reference sequence). The chain's CDR3 is CSSSLGLRDSSYEQYF. The CDR3, as DNA: TGTTCCAGCAGCTTAGGTCTGCGAGACAGCTCCTACGAGCAGTACTTC. Variable domain in full (rest from reference TRBV7-9 and TRBJ2-7): DTGVSQNPRHKITKRGQNVTFRCDPISEHNRLYWYRQTLGQGPEFLTYFQNEAQLEKSRLLSDRFSAERPKGSFSTLEIQRTEQGDSAMYLCSSSLGLRDSSYEQYFGPGTRLTVT.

This chain joins TRBV9 and TRBJ2-7, with D tentatively TRBD1 (6 bases). V was clipped by 3 bases and J by 7 bases, with 20 bases between them. Germline V lookup: CDR1 SGDLS, CDR2 YYNGEE. CDR3 length: 15 residues. DNA of the CDR3: TGTGCCAGCAGCGGGGGTGGAACAGGGTCGAAGGAGCAGTACTTC. Translation: CASSGGGTGSKEQYF.

The chain employs TRBV15 and TRBJ1-2; D not resolved. Germline V gives CDR1 LNHNV, CDR2 YYDKDF (reference sequence). Trimming took off 8 bases at V and 2 bases at J, with 15 bases between the two ends. This CDR3 is 14 amino acids long. CDR3 sequence (DNA): TGTGCCACCTCTACCCCCTCGATGAACTATGGCTACACCTTC. Amino acid sequence: CATSTPSMNYGYTF.

The J gene is TRBJ1-1, the V gene TRBV6-6; the D gene is possibly TRBD1 (6 bases). Germline V gene lookup returns CDR1 MNHNY and CDR2 SVGAGI (reference sequence). V shed 10 bases and J shed 2 bases, with 14 bases lying between them. CDR3 length equals 13 residues. DNA of the CDR3: TGTGCCAACAGGAGGGGGACCAACACTGAAGCTTTCTTT. The encoded protein is CANRRGTNTEAFF.

This sequence joins TRBV5-1 and TRBJ2-3; D not certain. The V gene lost 4 bases and the J gene lost 4 bases, with 13 bases spanning the gap. The CDR3 length is 14 residues. Germline CDR1 is SGHRS and CDR2 is YFSETQ. The CDR3 region is CASSGSRSPDTQYF. CDR3 sequence (DNA): TGCGCCAGCAGCGGGTCCCGGAGTCCAGATACGCAGTATTTT.